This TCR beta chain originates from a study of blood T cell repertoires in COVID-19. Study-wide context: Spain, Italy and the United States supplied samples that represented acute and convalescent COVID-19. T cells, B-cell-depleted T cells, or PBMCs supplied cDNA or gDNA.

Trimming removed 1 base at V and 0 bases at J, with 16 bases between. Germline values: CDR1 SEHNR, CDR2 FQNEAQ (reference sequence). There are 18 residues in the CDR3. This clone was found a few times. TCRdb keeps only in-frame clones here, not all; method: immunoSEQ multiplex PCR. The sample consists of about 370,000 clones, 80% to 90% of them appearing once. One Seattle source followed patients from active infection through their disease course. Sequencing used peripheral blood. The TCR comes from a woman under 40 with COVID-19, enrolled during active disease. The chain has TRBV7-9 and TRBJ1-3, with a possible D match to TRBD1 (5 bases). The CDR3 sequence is CASSLGGRSRISGNTIYF. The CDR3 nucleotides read TGTGCCAGCAGCTTAGGGGGCAGGTCGCGAATCTCTGGAAACACCATATATTTT.